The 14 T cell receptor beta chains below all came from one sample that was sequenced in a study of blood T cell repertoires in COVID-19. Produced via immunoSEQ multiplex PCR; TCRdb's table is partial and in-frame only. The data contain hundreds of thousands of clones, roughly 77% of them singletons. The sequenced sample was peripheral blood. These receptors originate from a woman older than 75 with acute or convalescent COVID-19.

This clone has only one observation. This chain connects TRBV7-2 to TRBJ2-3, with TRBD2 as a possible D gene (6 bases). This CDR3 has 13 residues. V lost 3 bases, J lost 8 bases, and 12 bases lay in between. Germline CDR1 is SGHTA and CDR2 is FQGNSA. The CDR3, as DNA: TGTGCCAGCAGCTTCCATGGGGGGATTACGCAGTATTTT. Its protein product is CASSFHGGITQYF.

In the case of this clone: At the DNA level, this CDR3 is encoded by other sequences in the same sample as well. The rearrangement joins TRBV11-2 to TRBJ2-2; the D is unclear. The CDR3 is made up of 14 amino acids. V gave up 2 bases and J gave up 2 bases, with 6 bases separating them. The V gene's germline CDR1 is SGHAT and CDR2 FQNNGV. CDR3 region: CASSLLSNTGELFF. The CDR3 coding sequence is TGTGCCAGCAGCTTACTTAGCAACACCGGGGAGCTGTTTTTT.

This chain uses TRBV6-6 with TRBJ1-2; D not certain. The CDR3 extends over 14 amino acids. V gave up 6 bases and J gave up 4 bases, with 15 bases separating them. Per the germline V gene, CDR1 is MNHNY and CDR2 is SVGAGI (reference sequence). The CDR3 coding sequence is TGTGCCAGCAGCCTCGGGTCGCCCGTCTATGGCTACACCTTC. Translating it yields CASSLGSPVYGYTF.

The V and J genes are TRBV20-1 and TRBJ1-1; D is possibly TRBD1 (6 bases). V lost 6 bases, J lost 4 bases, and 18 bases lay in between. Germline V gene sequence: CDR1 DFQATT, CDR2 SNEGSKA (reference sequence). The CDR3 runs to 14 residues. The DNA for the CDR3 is TGCAGTGCGAGTGACAGGTCCTGGGCCACTGAAGCTTTCTTT. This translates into CSASDRSWATEAFF.

The CDR3 DNA sequence: TGTGCCAGCAGCCCTGTTTTATCCTATGGCTACACCTTC. This translates into CASSPVLSYGYTF. This sequence joins TRBV3-1 (or the pseudogene TRBV3-2) and TRBJ1-2; no definite D call. This CDR3 is 13 amino acids long. Germline V gives CDR1 LGHDT, CDR2 YNNKEL (reference sequence). Trimming shortened V by 4 bases and J by 4 bases, and 10 bases separated the two germline ends.

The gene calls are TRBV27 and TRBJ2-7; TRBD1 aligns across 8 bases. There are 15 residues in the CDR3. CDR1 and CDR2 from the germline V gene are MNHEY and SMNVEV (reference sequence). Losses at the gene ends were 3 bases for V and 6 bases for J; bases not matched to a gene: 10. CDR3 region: CASSFMAGGGFEQYF. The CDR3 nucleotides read TGTGCCAGCAGTTTCATGGCAGGGGGCGGGTTCGAGCAGTACTTC.

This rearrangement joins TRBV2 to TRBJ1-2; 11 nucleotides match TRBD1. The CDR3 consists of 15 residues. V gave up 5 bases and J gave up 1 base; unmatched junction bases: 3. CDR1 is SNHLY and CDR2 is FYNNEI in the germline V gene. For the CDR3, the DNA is TGTGCCAGCAGTTTGGGACAGGGGGGTAACTATGGCTACACCTTC. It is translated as CASSLGQGGNYGYTF.

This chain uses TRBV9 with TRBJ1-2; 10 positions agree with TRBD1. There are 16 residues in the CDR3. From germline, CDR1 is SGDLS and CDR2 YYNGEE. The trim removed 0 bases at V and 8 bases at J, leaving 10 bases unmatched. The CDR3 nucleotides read TGTGCCAGCAGCGTAGGGACCGGGACAGGGGTTCAGGGCTACACCTTC. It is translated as CASSVGTGTGVQGYTF.

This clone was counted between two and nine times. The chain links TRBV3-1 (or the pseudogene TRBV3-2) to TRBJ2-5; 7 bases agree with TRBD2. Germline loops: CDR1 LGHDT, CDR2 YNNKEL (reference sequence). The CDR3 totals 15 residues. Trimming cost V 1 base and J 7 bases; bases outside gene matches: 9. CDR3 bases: TGTGCCAGCAGCCAAGGAGGCCTAGCGGCACGGACCCAGTACTTC. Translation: CASSQGGLAARTQYF.

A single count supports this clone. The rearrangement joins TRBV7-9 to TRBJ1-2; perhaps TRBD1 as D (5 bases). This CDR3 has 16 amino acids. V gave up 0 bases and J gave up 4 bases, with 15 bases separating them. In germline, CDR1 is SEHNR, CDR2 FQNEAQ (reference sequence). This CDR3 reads CASSLALGGTIYGYTF. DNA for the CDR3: TGTGCCAGCAGCTTAGCGCTCGGGGGTACTATCTATGGCTACACCTTC.

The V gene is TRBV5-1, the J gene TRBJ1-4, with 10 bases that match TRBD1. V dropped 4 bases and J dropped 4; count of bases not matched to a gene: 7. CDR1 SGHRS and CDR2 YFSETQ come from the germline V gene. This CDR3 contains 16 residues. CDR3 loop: CASSVGTGEINEKLFF. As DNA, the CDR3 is TGCGCCAGCAGCGTGGGGACAGGGGAAATTAATGAAAAACTGTTTTTT.

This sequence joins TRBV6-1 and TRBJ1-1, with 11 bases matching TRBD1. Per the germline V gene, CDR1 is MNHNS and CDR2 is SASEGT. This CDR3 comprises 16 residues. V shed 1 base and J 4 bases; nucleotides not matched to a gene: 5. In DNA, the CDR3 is TGTGCCAGCAGTGAAGGGACAGGGGGCCGGGGCACTGAAGCTTTCTTT. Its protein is CASSEGTGGRGTEAFF.

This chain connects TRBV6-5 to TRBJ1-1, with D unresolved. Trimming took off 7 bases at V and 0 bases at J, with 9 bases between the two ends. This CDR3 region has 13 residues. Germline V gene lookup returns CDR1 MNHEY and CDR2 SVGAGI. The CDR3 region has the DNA TGTGCCAGCAAGCGGACGGTGAACACTGAAGCTTTCTTT. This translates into CASKRTVNTEAFF.

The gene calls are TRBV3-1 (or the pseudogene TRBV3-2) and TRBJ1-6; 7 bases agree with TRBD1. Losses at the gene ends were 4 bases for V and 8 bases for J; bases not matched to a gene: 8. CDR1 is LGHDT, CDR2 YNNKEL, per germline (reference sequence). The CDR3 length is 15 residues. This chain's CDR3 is CASSRAGGSHSPLHF. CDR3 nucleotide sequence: TGTGCCAGCAGCCGAGCAGGGGGTAGTCATTCACCCCTCCACTTT.